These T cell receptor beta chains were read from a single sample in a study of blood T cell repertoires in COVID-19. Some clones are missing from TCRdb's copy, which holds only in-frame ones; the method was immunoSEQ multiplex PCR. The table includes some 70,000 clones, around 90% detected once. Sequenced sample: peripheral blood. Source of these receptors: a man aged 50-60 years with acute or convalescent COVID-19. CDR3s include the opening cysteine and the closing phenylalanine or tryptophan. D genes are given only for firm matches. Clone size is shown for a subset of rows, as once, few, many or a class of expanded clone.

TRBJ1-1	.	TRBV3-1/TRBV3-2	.	CASSQGTDTEAFF	TGTGCCAGCAGCCAAGGGACAGACACTGAAGCTTTCTTT
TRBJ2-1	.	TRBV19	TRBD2	CASSKEGGSYNEQFF	TGTGCCAGTAGTAAGGAGGGAGGGTCCTACAATGAGCAGTTCTTC
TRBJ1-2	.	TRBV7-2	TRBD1	CASSLAHRQGYGYTF	TGTGCCAGCAGCTTAGCCCATAGACAGGGGTATGGCTACACCTTC
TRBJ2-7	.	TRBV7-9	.	CASSPDSSYEQYF	TGTGCCAGCAGCCCGGACAGCTCCTACGAGCAGTACTTC
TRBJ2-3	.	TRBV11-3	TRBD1	CASSLGQGVVDTQYF	TGTGCCAGCAGCCTCGGACAGGGGGTTGTAGATACGCAGTATTTT
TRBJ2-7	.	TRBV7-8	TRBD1	CASSLRDRAYEQYF	TGTGCCAGCAGCCTTCGGGACAGGGCCTACGAGCAGTACTTC
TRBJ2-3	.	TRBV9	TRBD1	CASSAGQGASTDTQYF	TGTGCCAGCAGCGCGGGACAGGGGGCGAGCACAGATACGCAGTATTTT
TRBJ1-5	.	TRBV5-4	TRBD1	CASSSRQGPKPPYQPQHF	TGTGCCAGCAGCTCGAGACAGGGACCCAAGCCCCCATATCAGCCCCAGCATTTT
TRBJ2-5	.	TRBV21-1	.	CASSPRGGQPQETQYF	TGTGCCAGCAGCCCCCGGGGGGGACAGCCCCAAGAGACCCAGTACTTC
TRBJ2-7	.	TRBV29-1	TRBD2	CSVALAGKTYEQYF	TGCAGCGTTGCTCTAGCGGGAAAAACCTACGAGCAGTACTTC
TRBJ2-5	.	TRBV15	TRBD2	CATSRGVSGKETQYF	TGTGCCACCAGCAGGGGGGTTAGCGGGAAGGAGACCCAGTACTTC
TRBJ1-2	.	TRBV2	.	CASNRGEIGGYTF	TGTGCCAGCAATCGGGGGGAGATCGGTGGCTACACCTTC
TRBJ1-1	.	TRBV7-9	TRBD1	CASSPRLGTGARNTEAFF	TGTGCCAGCAGCCCACGCCTCGGGACAGGGGCCCGAAACACTGAAGCTTTCTTT
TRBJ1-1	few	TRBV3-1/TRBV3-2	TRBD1	CASSQDHRGDRKRRTEAFF	TGTGCCAGCAGCCAAGATCATCGAGGGGACAGGAAGAGGAGGACTGAAGCTTTCTTT
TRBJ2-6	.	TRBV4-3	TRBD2	CASSPTSGSGANVLTF	TGCGCCAGCAGCCCGACTAGCGGGAGTGGGGCCAACGTCCTGACTTTC
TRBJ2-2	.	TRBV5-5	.	CASSLRTAEGNGELFF	TGTGCCAGCAGCCTAAGGACAGCCGAGGGGAACGGGGAGCTGTTTTTT
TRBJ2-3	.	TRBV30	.	CAWSSGTDTQYF	TGTGCCTGGAGTAGCGGAACAGATACGCAGTATTTT
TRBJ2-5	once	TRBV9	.	CASSFQSSTKETQYF	TGTGCCAGCAGCTTCCAAAGTTCCACTAAAGAGACCCAGTACTTC
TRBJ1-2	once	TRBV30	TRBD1	CALKRDRGVEYGYTF	TGTGCCCTTAAGCGGGACAGGGGCGTAGAGTATGGCTACACCTTC
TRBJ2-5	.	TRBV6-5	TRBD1	CASSYGGQGGETQYF	TGTGCCAGCAGTTACGGGGGACAGGGAGGAGAGACCCAGTACTTC
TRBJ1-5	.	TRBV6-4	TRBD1	CASSTRAGGQPQHF	TGTGCCAGCAGTACGAGGGCAGGGGGGCAGCCCCAGCATTTT
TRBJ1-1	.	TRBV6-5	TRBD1	CASRRGQHNTEAFF	TGTGCCAGCAGGAGGGGACAGCATAACACTGAAGCTTTCTTT
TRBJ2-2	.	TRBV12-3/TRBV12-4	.	CASILQSGELFF	TGTGCCAGCATTCTACAGTCCGGGGAGCTGTTTTTT
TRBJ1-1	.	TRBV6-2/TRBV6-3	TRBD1	CASSFGQGRTEAFF	TGTGCCAGCAGTTTCGGACAGGGGAGGACTGAAGCTTTCTTT
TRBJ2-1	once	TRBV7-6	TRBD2	CASSSGLADEQFF	TGTGCCAGCAGCTCGGGACTAGCGGATGAGCAGTTCTTC
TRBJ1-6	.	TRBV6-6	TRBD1	CASSSGSGTGNSPLHF	TGTGCCAGCAGTTCAGGGTCCGGGACAGGGAATTCACCCCTCCACTTT
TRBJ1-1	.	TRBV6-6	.	CASSPSRAANTEAFF	TGTGCCAGCAGTCCCTCCAGGGCGGCGAACACTGAAGCTTTCTTT
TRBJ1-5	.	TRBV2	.	CASSRDTDSNQPQHF	TGTGCCAGCAGTCGGGACACTGATAGCAATCAGCCCCAGCATTTT
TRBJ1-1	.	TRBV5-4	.	CASSKGGTEAFF	TGTGCCAGCAGCAAGGGAGGCACTGAAGCTTTCTTT
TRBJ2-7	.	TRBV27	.	CASSWHGRGPHEQYF	TGTGCCAGCAGTTGGCACGGGAGGGGGCCCCACGAGCAGTACTTC
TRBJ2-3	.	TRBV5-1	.	CASSWVKSVGADTQYF	TGCGCCAGCAGCTGGGTCAAAAGTGTCGGGGCAGATACGCAGTATTTT
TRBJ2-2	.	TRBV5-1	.	CASSFSVSGTGELFF	TGCGCCAGCAGTTTTAGCGTATCGGGCACCGGGGAGCTGTTTTTT
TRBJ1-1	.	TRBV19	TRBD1	CASSIGGQLNTEAFF	TGTGCCAGTAGTATAGGGGGACAGCTGAACACTGAAGCTTTCTTT
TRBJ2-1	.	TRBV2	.	CASSPGPPLSNEQFF	TGTGCCAGCAGTCCAGGCCCCCCGTTATCTAATGAGCAGTTCTTC
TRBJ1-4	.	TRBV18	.	CASSLERPDEKLFF	TGTGCCAGCTCCCTAGAGCGCCCAGATGAAAAACTGTTTTTT
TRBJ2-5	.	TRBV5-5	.	CASSLAETGGRETQYF	TGTGCCAGCAGCTTGGCCGAGACAGGTGGGAGAGAGACCCAGTACTTC
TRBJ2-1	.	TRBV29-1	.	CSVEDLNLVGGANEQFF	TGCAGCGTTGAAGATCTAAACTTGGTTGGGGGGGCCAATGAGCAGTTCTTC
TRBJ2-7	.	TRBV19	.	CASSARGDEQYF	TGTGCCAGTAGTGCCAGGGGCGACGAGCAGTACTTC
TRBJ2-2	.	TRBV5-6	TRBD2	CASSSWTSPHTGELFF	TGTGCCAGCAGCTCTTGGACTAGCCCGCACACCGGGGAGCTGTTTTTT
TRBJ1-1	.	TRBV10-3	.	CAIRGQITEAFF	TGTGCCATCAGAGGACAGATCACTGAAGCTTTCTTT
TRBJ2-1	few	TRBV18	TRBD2	CASSPGLGAGEQFF	TGTGCCAGCTCCCCGGGACTAGGTGCGGGGGAGCAGTTCTTC
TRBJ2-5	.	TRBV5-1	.	CASSGGSDQETQYF	TGCGCCAGCAGCGGAGGGTCCGACCAAGAGACCCAGTACTTC
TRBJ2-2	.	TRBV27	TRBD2	CASGGLAGAGELFF	TGTGCCAGCGGAGGGCTAGCGGGGGCCGGGGAGCTGTTTTTT
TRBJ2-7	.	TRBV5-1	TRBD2	CASSLGGRADEQYF	TGCGCCAGCAGCTTGGGCGGGAGGGCCGACGAGCAGTACTTC
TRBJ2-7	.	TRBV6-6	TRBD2	CASSYSLAGNTYEQYF	TGTGCCAGCAGTTACTCGTTAGCGGGAAACACCTACGAGCAGTACTTC
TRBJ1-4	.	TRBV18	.	CASSAGVAATNEKLFF	TGTGCCAGCTCAGCGGGAGTGGCTGCAACTAATGAAAAACTGTTTTTT
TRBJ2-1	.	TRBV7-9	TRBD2	CASSEGAGINEQFF	TGTGCCAGCAGCGAGGGAGCGGGGATCAATGAGCAGTTCTTC
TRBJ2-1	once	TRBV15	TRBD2	CATSTREGSYNEQFF	TGTGCCACCAGTACTAGGGAGGGCTCCTACAATGAGCAGTTCTTC
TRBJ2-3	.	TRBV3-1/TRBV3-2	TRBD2	CASSQDISGTSGTGEDTQYF	TGTGCCAGCAGCCAAGATATTTCCGGGACTAGCGGGACCGGGGAGGATACGCAGTATTTT
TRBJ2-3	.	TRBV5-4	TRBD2	CASSLKLAGPSTDTQYF	TGTGCCAGCAGCTTGAAACTAGCGGGTCCTAGCACAGATACGCAGTATTTT
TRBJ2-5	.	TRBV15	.	CATSRDLRGGKYQETQYF	TGTGCCACCAGCAGAGATCTACGAGGAGGGAAGTATCAAGAGACCCAGTACTTC
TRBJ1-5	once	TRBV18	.	CASSPRSQPPQHF	TGTGCCAGCTCACCACGCTCACAGCCGCCCCAGCATTTT
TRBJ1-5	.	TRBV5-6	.	CASSLGDGGRSNQPQHF	TGTGCCAGCAGCTTGGGGGACGGGGGTAGGAGCAATCAGCCCCAGCATTTT
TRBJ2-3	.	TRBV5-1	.	CASSLAGVRTDTQYF	TGCGCCAGCAGCTTGGCCGGGGTCCGCACAGATACGCAGTATTTT
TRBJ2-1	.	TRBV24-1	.	CATSDFGRGVSNEQFF	TGTGCCACCAGTGATTTCGGGCGGGGTGTCTCCAATGAGCAGTTCTTC
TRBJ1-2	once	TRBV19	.	CASSMTGYYGYTF	TGTGCCAGTAGTATGACAGGCTACTATGGCTACACCTTC
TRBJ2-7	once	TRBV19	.	CASSNPFGQGGYEQYF	TGTGCCAGTAGTAACCCGTTCGGGCAGGGCGGCTACGAGCAGTACTTC
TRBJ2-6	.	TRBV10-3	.	CAISRRGGRDSGANVLTF	TGTGCCATCAGCCGAAGAGGGGGTAGGGACTCTGGGGCCAACGTCCTGACTTTC
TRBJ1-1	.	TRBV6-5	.	CASSYDRLNTEAFF	TGTGCCAGCAGTTACGACAGGTTGAACACTGAAGCTTTCTTT
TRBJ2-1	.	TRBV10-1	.	CASSESTLREWNEQFF	TGCGCCAGCAGTGAGTCAACTCTTCGGGAGTGGAATGAGCAGTTCTTC